This T cell receptor (beta chain) was documented in a study of somatic mutations in cytotoxic T cells in rheumatoid arthritis. CDR1 is MNHEY and CDR2 is SMNVEV in the germline V gene (reference sequence). The CDR3 contains 13 residues. V trimming: 6 bases; J trimming: 9 bases; junction bases outside the gene matches: 1. Study findings and constraints: Multiple comparisons were not accounted for in the slight TRBV07 underrepresentation seen in rheumatoid arthritis patients.

With respect to this clone: Its antigen is currently unknown.

Repertoires were generated with immunoSEQ multiplex PCR, while TCRdb's copy carries only in-frame clones and drops some. The repertoire holds 9,000 to 13,000 clones, with around 75% as singletons. Source material: CD8+ T cells sorted from blood. The V and J genes are TRBV27 and TRBJ2-1; 14 positions agree with TRBD2. The sequence came from a man aged 55 to 70 in good health. The DNA for the CDR3 is TGTGCCAGCAGGGGACTAGCGGGAGTTGAGCAGTTCTTC. This gives the protein CASRGLAGVEQFF.